The 8 T cell receptor beta chains below come from one sample, sequenced in a study of siplizumab effects on memory and regulatory T cells. Sequenced by immunoSEQ multiplex PCR; TCRdb stores in-frame clones only, minus some. The sample records fewer than 130,000 clones, roughly 89% being singletons. Sequencing input: CD4+ T cells sorted from blood. Receptors were obtained from a human donor in good health.

The J gene is TRBJ2-1, the V gene TRBV18; 9 bases are a match to TRBD2. This CDR3 region has 17 residues. Losses at the gene ends were 0 bases for V and 7 bases for J; bases not matched to a gene: 10. CDR1 and CDR2 from the germline V gene are KGHSH and LQKENI. CDR3 loop: CASSPPGIAGVRNEQFF. CDR3 DNA sequence: TGTGCCAGCTCACCACCGGGAATAGCGGGGGTTAGAAATGAGCAGTTCTTC.

The gene calls are TRBV19 and TRBJ2-5; 7 positions agree with TRBD2. There are 14 residues in the CDR3. From germline, CDR1 is LNHDA and CDR2 SQIVND (reference sequence). Losses at the gene ends were 5 bases for V and 4 bases for J; bases not matched to a gene: 7. The CDR3 DNA reads TGTGCCAGTAGTCTCGGACTAGTAGGAGAGACCCAGTACTTC. It translates to CASSLGLVGETQYF.

This clone occurred once. The rearrangement uses TRBV27 and TRBJ1-5; D possibly corresponds to TRBD1 (6 bases). The germline V gene has CDR1 MNHEY and CDR2 SMNVEV (reference sequence). V lost 2 bases and J lost 3, with 11 bases in between. The CDR3 contains 15 residues. CDR3 in DNA: TGTGCCAGCAGTTTAGCAGGGGCCACCAATCAGCCCCAGCATTTT. Residues: CASSLAGATNQPQHF.

This chain links TRBV11-3 with TRBJ2-1; D unresolved. The CDR3 spans 13 residues. The germline V and J ends were trimmed by 1 base and 5 bases, with 6 bases remaining between them. The germline V gene has CDR1 SGHNT and CDR2 YENEEA. The CDR3 loop is CASSLGPNNEQFF. The CDR3 DNA reads as TGTGCCAGCAGCTTAGGGCCTAACAATGAGCAGTTCTTC.

The chain is built from TRBV6-5 and TRBJ2-5; the D gene is possibly TRBD2 (7 bases). The V and J ends lost 3 bases and 1 base respectively, with 12 bases between them. Germline assignment: CDR1 MNHEY and CDR2 SVGAGI. The CDR3 runs 15 residues. Here the CDR3 reads CASSYWGGLQETQYF. The CDR3 DNA sequence: TGTGCCAGCAGTTATTGGGGGGGGCTCCAAGAGACCCAGTACTTC.

The gene calls are TRBV5-1 and TRBJ2-1; D unresolved. Germline values: CDR1 SGHRS, CDR2 YFSETQ. The V end lost 0 bases, the J end lost 4 bases, and 8 bases lay between the germline ends. The CDR3 extends over 14 amino acids. As DNA, the CDR3 is TGCGCCAGCAGCTTGGCGGCCATTTACAATGAGCAGTTCTTC. Protein product: CASSLAAIYNEQFF.

This chain joins TRBV6-6 and TRBJ2-5, with 7 bases aligning to TRBD1. Trimming cost V 7 bases and J 2 bases; bases outside gene matches: 7. The CDR3 runs 14 residues. CDR1 and CDR2 from the germline V gene are MNHNY and SVGAGI (reference sequence). CDR3 residues: CASKVRDSQETQYF. The CDR3 bases are TGTGCCAGCAAAGTTCGGGACAGTCAAGAGACCCAGTACTTC.

The V gene is TRBV27, the J gene TRBJ2-6; D is undetermined. Germline V gives CDR1 MNHEY, CDR2 SMNVEV (reference sequence). There are 16 residues in the CDR3. V was cut by 6 bases and J by 0 bases, with 12 bases left in between. CDR3 in DNA: TGTGCCAGCAGCCCATGGAGTGTCTCTGGGGCCAACGTCCTGACTTTC. It codes for CASSPWSVSGANVLTF.